Below are 30 T cell receptor beta chains sequenced from a single sample in a study of early stage breast cancer tumors. The data were produced by immunoSEQ multiplex PCR, yet TCRdb's version contains in-frame clones alone and is incomplete. Among some 10,000 clones, about two thirds were seen once, and the ten largest hold 20% to 25%. What was sequenced was breast tumor tissue. Source of these receptors: a person aged 35-49 years with breast cancer.

The rearrangement uses TRBV9 and TRBJ1-4; 7 positions agree with TRBD1. Germline CDR1 and CDR2: SGDLS and YYNGEE. CDR3 length: 16 amino acids. Germline trimming cut 3 bases from V and 4 bases from J; bases unmatched to any gene: 9. The DNA for the CDR3 is TGTGCCAGCAGCGCCTTGGGAGCAGGGGGTAATGAAAAACTGTTTTTT. It specifies CASSALGAGGNEKLFF.

The V and J genes are TRBV2 and TRBJ2-7; possibly TRBD2 for D (5 bases). Germline lookup yields CDR1 SNHLY and CDR2 FYNNEI. Deletions cut 5 bases from V and 6 bases from J, with 14 bases between. This CDR3 has 13 amino acids. The CDR3 is CASSQSERGEQYF. CDR3 DNA sequence: TGTGCCAGCAGTCAAAGCGAACGGGGCGAGCAGTACTTC.

This clone has a single count. V and J are TRBV7-2 and TRBJ2-7; 10 bases match TRBD2. The CDR3 extends over 16 amino acids. Germline V gene lookup returns CDR1 SGHTA and CDR2 FQGNSA. V trimming: 1 base; J trimming: 4 bases; junction bases outside the gene matches: 7. CDR3 DNA sequence: TGTGCCAGCAGCTTAGGGTCTAGCGGGAGCAGGTACGAGCAGTACTTC. Its protein product is CASSLGSSGSRYEQYF.

The chain carries TRBV18 and TRBJ2-7; D is uncertain. V was trimmed by 3 bases and J by 3 bases, leaving 9 bases between them. The CDR3 consists of 13 residues. Germline CDR1 is KGHSH and CDR2 is LQKENI. The CDR3 DNA reads TGTGCCAGCTCACCTCCCATCGGCTACGAGCAGTACTTC. Translated: CASSPPIGYEQYF.

The V call is TRBV21-1, the J call TRBJ2-7; the DNA was not used to check the table's D call, TRBD1. TRBV21-1 is reported as a pseudogene. This CDR3 comprises 19 residues. The chain's CDR3 is CASSKAEYRGEQGSGGLLF. The CDR3 nucleotides are TGTGCCAGCAGCAAAGCCGAATATCGGGGCGAACAGGGTTCAGGCGGACTCCTCTTC.

This sequence joins TRBV6-1 and TRBJ2-7; tentative D call: TRBD1 (5 bases). The V end was cut by 2 bases, the J end by 3 bases, with 14 bases between. The CDR3 extends over 15 amino acids. The germline CDR1 and CDR2 sequences are MNHNS and SASEGT. For the CDR3, the DNA is TGTGCCAGCAGTGAAACTGTTGGACAAATCTACGAGCAGTACTTC. Protein: CASSETVGQIYEQYF.

The rearrangement joins TRBV7-2 to TRBJ2-7; 10 nucleotides align to TRBD1. J lost 6 bases, V lost 5 bases, and 4 bases had no gene match. The germline V gene has CDR1 SGHTA and CDR2 FQGNSA. The length of the CDR3 is 13 residues. The CDR3 reads CASSVDRGREQYF. CDR3 bases: TGTGCCAGCAGCGTCGACAGGGGGCGCGAGCAGTACTTC.

This clone was counted a few times. The chain couples TRBV6-1 to TRBJ2-5, with TRBD1 identical over 7 bases. With V trimmed by 4 bases and J by 1 base, 6 bases remained unmatched. This CDR3 spans 15 amino acids. The germline V gene encodes CDR1 MNHNS and CDR2 SASEGT. The chain's CDR3 is CASSAQAGGQETQYF. The CDR3 DNA reads as TGTGCCAGCAGTGCCCAGGCAGGGGGCCAAGAGACCCAGTACTTC.

The V and J genes are TRBV5-6 and TRBJ2-7; 9 bases fit TRBD2. The germline gives CDR1 SGHDT, CDR2 YYEEEE. CDR3 size: 16 residues. J gave up 2 bases and V 6 bases, and 12 bases lay outside the gene matches. In DNA form, the CDR3 reads TGTGCCAGCATCCGTAGGGCTAGCGGGAAAACCTACGAGCAGTACTTC. Translated: CASIRRASGKTYEQYF.

The CDR3 nucleotides read TGCGCCAGCAGCCAGGCGCTAAATGGGCCGAATGAAAAACTGTTTTTT. This codes for CASSQALNGPNEKLFF. The chain employs TRBV4-1 and TRBJ1-4; D is unresolved. Germline V CDR1 and CDR2: MGHRA, YSYEKL. Trimming cost V 3 bases and J 5 bases, with 16 bases left between them. The CDR3 runs to 16 residues.

The chain joins TRBV19 to TRBJ1-2, with 10 bases fitting TRBD1. Germline V gives CDR1 LNHDA, CDR2 SQIVND (reference sequence). The V segment lost 7 bases and the J segment 7 bases; nucleotides outside the gene matches: 9. The CDR3 sequence is 14 residues long. CDR3 amino acids: CASIPGQGIVGYTF. CDR3 nucleotide sequence: TGTGCCAGTATACCGGGACAGGGGATAGTTGGCTACACCTTC.

The chain links TRBV5-5 to TRBJ1-1, with TRBD1 as a possible D gene (5 bases). The germline CDR1 and CDR2 sequences are SGHKS and YYEKEE (reference sequence). The V and J ends lost 2 bases and 1 base respectively, with 15 bases between them. This CDR3 is 16 amino acids long. CDR3 sequence: CASSFRGRNTNTEAFF. The CDR3 bases are TGTGCCAGCAGCTTTAGGGGCCGAAATACGAACACTGAAGCTTTCTTT.

The count of this clone is one. This chain links TRBV5-1 with TRBJ2-3; 7 bases are a match to TRBD2. V dropped 2 bases and J dropped 2; count of bases not matched to a gene: 8. CDR1 is SGHRS, CDR2 YFSETQ, per germline. The CDR3 extends over 16 amino acids. CDR3 sequence: CASSFLSGTNTDTQYF. The CDR3 coding sequence is TGCGCCAGCAGCTTCCTATCCGGGACTAACACAGATACGCAGTATTTT. Together with reference TRBV5-1 and TRBJ2-3, the CDR3 gives the full variable domain: KAGVTQTPRYLIKTRGQQVTLSCSPISGHRSVSWYQQTPGQGLQFLFEYFSETQRNKGNFPGRFSGRQFSNSRSEMNVSTLELGDSALYLCASSFLSGTNTDTQYFGPGTRLTVL.

V and J are TRBV29-1 and TRBJ2-1, with 11 bases that match TRBD2. The ends lost 2 bases at V and 2 bases at J; junction bases unmatched: 2. CDR3 size: 15 residues. Looked up from germline, CDR1 is SQVTM and CDR2 is ANQGSEA. This CDR3 reads CSVETSGSAYNEQFF. The CDR3 bases are TGCAGCGTTGAAACTAGCGGGAGTGCCTACAATGAGCAGTTCTTC.

This clone came up a few times. V gene TRBV30 combines with J gene TRBJ2-1; weak D call: TRBD2 (5 bases). The CDR3 runs to 16 residues. Germline CDR1 reads GTSNPN; CDR2 reads SVGIG (reference sequence). Trimming cost V 1 base and J 0 bases, with 13 bases left between them. The CDR3 nucleotides read TGTGCCTGGAGTGAAGTAGCGCATAGCTCCTACAATGAGCAGTTCTTC. Translating gives CAWSEVAHSSYNEQFF.

The J gene is TRBJ1-2, the V gene TRBV11-2; weak D call: TRBD1 (6 bases). The CDR3 is 15 amino acids. Germline lookup yields CDR1 SGHAT and CDR2 FQNNGV. Trimming took off 4 bases at V and 4 bases at J, with 16 bases between the two ends. The CDR3 nucleotides read TGTGCCAGCAGCTCCTACAGGGAACTGGGCTATGGCTACACCTTC. Its translation is CASSSYRELGYGYTF.

This clone was found once. This sequence joins TRBV5-6 and TRBJ2-3; the match to TRBD2 covers 7 bases. The germline V gene has CDR1 SGHDT and CDR2 YYEEEE. The CDR3 consists of 17 residues. V was clipped by 2 bases and J by 1 base; unmatched bases: 10. The CDR3 sequence is CASSLRGGTSGTDTQYF. In DNA, the CDR3 is TGTGCCAGCAGCTTACGTGGAGGTACTAGCGGCACAGATACGCAGTATTTT.

CDR3 DNA sequence: TGCAGGGGCACTGAAGCTTTCTTT. Protein sequence: CRGTEAFF. The chain carries TRBV20-1 and TRBJ1-1; D is unclear. CDR3 length: 8 residues. Germline CDR1 and CDR2: DFQATT and SNEGSKA (reference sequence).

This chain connects TRBV9 to TRBJ2-1; D unclear. V was clipped by 0 bases and J by 0 bases, with 4 bases between them. Per germline, CDR1 SGDLS and CDR2 YYNGEE. CDR3 size: 14 residues. The CDR3 DNA is TGTGCCAGCAGCGTAGAGAGCTCCTACAATGAGCAGTTCTTC. It codes for CASSVESSYNEQFF. The full variable domain, rest sourced from reference TRBV9 and TRBJ2-1, is DSGVTQTPKHLITATGQRVTLRCSPRSGDLSVYWYQQSLDQGLQFLIQYYNGEERAKGNILERFSAQQFPDLHSELNLSSLELGDSALYFCASSVESSYNEQFFGPGTRLTVL.

This clone was counted only a few times. DNA for the CDR3: TGTGCCAGCAGTGACTCTCTAGCGGGAGCAGATACGCAGTATTTT. Residues: CASSDSLAGADTQYF. The chain is built from TRBV6-4 and TRBJ2-3; the match to TRBD2 covers 10 bases. CDR1 is MRHNA, CDR2 SNTAGT, per germline. The junction had 1 base not matched to a gene; V was cut back by 0 bases and J by 4 bases. The CDR3 contains 15 residues.

The gene calls are TRBV10-2 and TRBJ1-2; D unresolved. The CDR3 runs 15 residues. V gave up 7 bases and J gave up 4 bases, with 19 bases separating them. The germline V gene encodes CDR1 WSHSY and CDR2 SAAADI. CDR3 loop: CASTLSQNSIYGYTF. CDR3 nucleotide sequence: TGCGCCAGCACTCTCTCCCAGAACAGCATCTATGGCTACACCTTC.

V is TRBV30 and J is TRBJ1-2, with 7 nucleotides matching TRBD1. The V and J ends lost 4 bases and 6 bases, in that order; junction bases with no gene match: 8. Germline loops: CDR1 GTSNPN, CDR2 SVGIG (reference sequence). This CDR3 is built from 13 residues. CDR3 sequence (DNA): TGTGCCTGGACGAACAGGGGTGGGGATGGCTACACCTTC. This sequence encodes CAWTNRGGDGYTF.

This clone is deemed large. The gene calls are TRBV27 and TRBJ1-1, with D unresolved. Trimming shortened V by 2 bases and J by 2 bases, and 6 bases separated the two germline ends. The CDR3 has 13 residues. Germline V gene lookup returns CDR1 MNHEY and CDR2 SMNVEV (reference sequence). The CDR3 region has the DNA TGTGCCAGCAGTTTAGGGCCCAACACTGAAGCTTTCTTT. Protein: CASSLGPNTEAFF.

The chain joins TRBV19 to TRBJ2-7, with D possibly being TRBD2 (6 bases). Per germline, CDR1 LNHDA and CDR2 SQIVND (reference sequence). V was clipped by 7 bases and J by 2 bases, with 15 bases between them. CDR3 length equals 14 residues. Here the CDR3 DNA reads TGTGCCAGTAAACTAGCCCTCGGGGCCTACGAGCAGTACTTC. Residues: CASKLALGAYEQYF. Combining the CDR3 with reference TRBV19 and TRBJ2-7 gives the whole variable domain DGGITQSPKYLFRKEGQNVTLSCEQNLNHDAMYWYRQDPGQGLRLIYYSQIVNDFQKGDIAEGYSVSREKKESFPLTVTSAQKNPTAFYLCASKLALGAYEQYFGPGTRLTVT.

This clone has more than one count but fewer than ten. The chain uses TRBV19 and TRBJ1-1; D not resolved. CDR3 size: 13 residues. Germline assignment: CDR1 LNHDA and CDR2 SQIVND (reference sequence). V lost 7 bases, J lost 0 bases, and 9 bases lay in between. CDR3 region: CASKAQMNTEAFF. CDR3 nucleotides: TGTGCCAGTAAGGCACAGATGAACACTGAAGCTTTCTTT.

The genes are TRBV30 and TRBJ2-7, with 9 bases fitting TRBD2. The CDR3 spans 19 residues. CDR1 is GTSNPN and CDR2 is SVGIG in the germline V gene (reference sequence). The trim removed 2 bases at V and 5 bases at J, leaving 22 bases unmatched. CDR3 region: CAWSLGDSGSFGGTHEQYF. The CDR3 DNA follows: TGTGCCTGGAGTCTAGGGGATAGCGGGAGTTTTGGTGGAACCCACGAGCAGTACTTC.

J is TRBJ1-2 and V is TRBV7-9, with no clear D. The CDR3 extends over 14 amino acids. The germline CDR1 and CDR2 sequences are SEHNR and FQNEAQ (reference sequence). Trimming took 1 base from V and 7 from J, leaving 13 bases between them. This chain's CDR3 is CASSLGWAEGGYTF. CDR3 nucleotide sequence: TGTGCCAGCAGCTTAGGGTGGGCAGAGGGTGGCTACACCTTC.

This clone was counted only a few times. This sequence joins TRBV27 and TRBJ1-2; 9 bases fit TRBD1. Per germline, CDR1 MNHEY and CDR2 SMNVEV (reference sequence). Trimming took 6 bases from V and 8 from J; bases not matched to a gene: 13. The CDR3 consists of 15 residues. The CDR3 sequence is CASRPIQGAGWGYTF. The DNA of the CDR3 is TGTGCCAGCAGGCCAATACAGGGGGCCGGATGGGGCTACACCTTC.

The CDR3 DNA follows: TGTGCCAGCAGCCTTTCTCTAGCGTCCACAGATACGCAGTATTTT. Its protein is CASSLSLASTDTQYF. The rearrangement links TRBV7-9 to TRBJ2-3, with TRBD2 as a possible D gene (6 bases). The CDR3 covers 15 residues. The germline V gene has CDR1 SEHNR and CDR2 FQNEAQ (reference sequence). V was trimmed by 5 bases and J by 2 bases, leaving 14 bases between them.

The chain combines TRBV5-1 with TRBJ2-5, with TRBD2 identical over 15 bases. CDR1 is SGHRS, CDR2 YFSETQ, per germline. The ends lost 7 bases at V and 5 bases at J; junction bases unmatched: 6. The CDR3 is 15 residues long. The CDR3 loop reads CASGTSGRPGETQYF. The CDR3 DNA is TGCGCCAGCGGGACTAGCGGGAGGCCGGGGGAGACCCAGTACTTC. The whole variable domain, remainder taken from reference TRBV5-1 and TRBJ2-5, is KAGVTQTPRYLIKTRGQQVTLSCSPISGHRSVSWYQQTPGQGLQFLFEYFSETQRNKGNFPGRFSGRQFSNSRSEMNVSTLELGDSALYLCASGTSGRPGETQYFGPGTRLLVL.